The rows below give T cell receptor beta chains drawn from one sample of a study of control samples from healthy donors and cancer patients. Assay used: immunoSEQ multiplex PCR; TCRdb lists only in-frame clones, some missing. The data hold 120,000 or so clones, with around 87% observed a single time. The source material was blood. These receptors were collected from a man aged 55 to 70 in good health. Each CDR3 is given with its conserved first and last residue. The order of the fields is D gene, V gene, clone size, J gene, CDR3 protein, CDR3 DNA. D genes are given only for firm matches. Clone size, where shown, is once, few, many, or a class for clones that have expanded.

D gene: -; V gene: TRBV6-6; clone size: -; J gene: TRBJ1-4; CDR3 protein: CASSFTGGNNEKLFF; CDR3 DNA: TGTGCCAGCAGTTTCACCGGGGGAAATAATGAAAAACTGTTTTTT
D gene: -; V gene: TRBV6-5; clone size: -; J gene: TRBJ1-5; CDR3 protein: CASSWTVNQPQHF; CDR3 DNA: TGTGCCAGCAGTTGGACGGTCAATCAGCCCCAGCATTTT
D gene: TRBD1; V gene: TRBV7-2; clone size: -; J gene: TRBJ1-5; CDR3 protein: CASSPRTGPDQPQHF; CDR3 DNA: TGTGCCAGCAGCCCGCGGACAGGGCCAGATCAGCCCCAGCATTTT
D gene: TRBD1; V gene: TRBV15; clone size: few; J gene: TRBJ2-1; CDR3 protein: CATSRVVTGQNEQFF; CDR3 DNA: TGTGCCACCAGCAGAGTTGTGACAGGGCAAAATGAGCAGTTCTTC
D gene: -; V gene: TRBV10-3; clone size: -; J gene: TRBJ1-2; CDR3 protein: CAISESVYGYTF; CDR3 DNA: TGTGCCATCAGTGAGTCGGTCTATGGCTACACCTTC
D gene: TRBD1; V gene: TRBV18; clone size: -; J gene: TRBJ1-1; CDR3 protein: CASSPGTGGTEAFF; CDR3 DNA: TGTGCCAGCTCCCCCGGGACAGGGGGAACTGAAGCTTTCTTT
D gene: -; V gene: TRBV3-1/TRBV3-2; clone size: -; J gene: TRBJ2-3; CDR3 protein: CASSQVSYGDTQYF; CDR3 DNA: TGTGCCAGCAGCCAAGTTAGCTACGGCGATACGCAGTATTTT
D gene: -; V gene: TRBV27; clone size: -; J gene: TRBJ2-2; CDR3 protein: CASSLRQLTGELFF; CDR3 DNA: TGTGCCAGCAGTTTGAGACAGTTAACCGGGGAGCTGTTTTTT
D gene: -; V gene: TRBV7-3; clone size: -; J gene: TRBJ1-6; CDR3 protein: CASSLMGPPNNSPLHF; CDR3 DNA: TGTGCCAGCAGCCTTATGGGACCTCCAAATAATTCACCCCTCCACTTT
D gene: TRBD2; V gene: TRBV11-3; clone size: -; J gene: TRBJ2-7; CDR3 protein: CASSQQIAPSGGEQYF; CDR3 DNA: TGTGCCAGCAGCCAACAGATCGCCCCGTCGGGGGGGGAGCAGTACTTC
D gene: TRBD1; V gene: TRBV5-4; clone size: once; J gene: TRBJ1-4; CDR3 protein: CASSLGGQGTEKLFF; CDR3 DNA: TGTGCCAGCAGCTTGGGGGGACAGGGTACGGAAAAACTGTTTTTT
D gene: TRBD1; V gene: TRBV28; clone size: -; J gene: TRBJ1-2; CDR3 protein: CASRPDRGPGGYTF; CDR3 DNA: TGTGCCAGCAGGCCTGACAGGGGGCCGGGTGGCTACACCTTC
D gene: -; V gene: TRBV6-5; clone size: -; J gene: TRBJ1-1; CDR3 protein: CASSYRVRDTEAFF; CDR3 DNA: TGTGCCAGCAGTTACAGGGTACGGGACACTGAAGCTTTCTTT
D gene: TRBD1; V gene: TRBV3-1/TRBV3-2; clone size: -; J gene: TRBJ1-6; CDR3 protein: CASSGRDRGPLGGSPLHF; CDR3 DNA: TGTGCCAGCAGCGGCCGGGACAGGGGTCCTCTAGGGGGGTCACCCCTCCACTTT
D gene: TRBD2; V gene: TRBV7-2; clone size: -; J gene: TRBJ2-1; CDR3 protein: CASTQGGGGASVNEQFF; CDR3 DNA: TGTGCCAGCACCCAAGGGGGCGGGGGGGCCTCCGTCAATGAGCAGTTCTTC
D gene: -; V gene: TRBV7-9; clone size: -; J gene: TRBJ2-2; CDR3 protein: CASSLEGVFSGELFF; CDR3 DNA: TGTGCCAGCAGCTTGGAAGGGGTCTTTAGCGGGGAGCTGTTTTTT
D gene: -; V gene: TRBV20-1; clone size: -; J gene: TRBJ2-1; CDR3 protein: CSAPYNEQFF; CDR3 DNA: TGCAGTGCCCCCTACAATGAGCAGTTCTTC
D gene: -; V gene: TRBV6-5; clone size: -; J gene: TRBJ1-5; CDR3 protein: CASSWGSGFQPQHF; CDR3 DNA: TGTGCCAGCAGTTGGGGGAGTGGTTTTCAGCCCCAGCATTTT
D gene: -; V gene: TRBV20-1; clone size: -; J gene: TRBJ2-3; CDR3 protein: CSASRTIEPQDTQYF; CDR3 DNA: TGCAGTGCTAGTAGGACTATAGAACCCCAAGATACGCAGTATTTT
D gene: -; V gene: TRBV3-1/TRBV3-2; clone size: -; J gene: TRBJ2-7; CDR3 protein: CASSQDLNYEQYF; CDR3 DNA: TGTGCCAGCAGCCAAGATCTCAACTACGAGCAGTACTTC
D gene: -; V gene: TRBV18; clone size: -; J gene: TRBJ1-6; CDR3 protein: CASSPSVGGRDSNSPLHF; CDR3 DNA: TGTGCCAGCTCACCAAGTGTAGGGGGGCGAGATTCAAATTCACCCCTCCACTTT
D gene: TRBD1; V gene: TRBV10-3; clone size: -; J gene: TRBJ1-2; CDR3 protein: CATAPDRVYGYTF; CDR3 DNA: TGTGCCACGGCCCCGGACAGGGTCTATGGCTACACCTTC
D gene: -; V gene: TRBV18; clone size: -; J gene: TRBJ2-7; CDR3 protein: CASSPFGQTYEQYF; CDR3 DNA: TGTGCCAGCTCACCATTCGGGCAGACCTACGAGCAGTACTTC
D gene: -; V gene: TRBV3-1/TRBV3-2; clone size: few; J gene: TRBJ2-5; CDR3 protein: CASSPSAGTKTQYF; CDR3 DNA: TGTGCCAGCAGCCCCTCGGCGGGGACGAAGACCCAGTACTTC
D gene: -; V gene: TRBV5-1; clone size: -; J gene: TRBJ2-3; CDR3 protein: CASSLASAGADTQYF; CDR3 DNA: TGCGCCAGCAGCTTGGCCTCGGCAGGGGCAGATACGCAGTATTTT
D gene: -; V gene: TRBV28; clone size: -; J gene: TRBJ1-1; CDR3 protein: CASVKNTEAFF; CDR3 DNA: TGTGCCAGCGTTAAGAACACTGAAGCTTTCTTT